The entry that follows covers one T cell receptor beta chain sequence. Its antigen is unknown. The data are from a study of shared clonotypes between healthy human individuals. General study points: Only a few donors were included, so the genetic and exposure-history diversity represented was limited. Non-shared clonotypes were found to have lower generation probabilities than the clonotypes that were shared by all four of the sorted-subset donors.

With 3 bases removed from V and 0 bases from J, the gap between germline ends came to 11 bases. Germline lookup yields CDR1 KGHSH and CDR2 LQKENI. The length of the CDR3 is 15 residues. Profiling relied on immunoSEQ multiplex PCR, and the TCRdb table lists in-frame clones only, not all of them. The table records a few million clones, approximately 93% of them present only once. This chain links TRBV18 with TRBJ1-1, with D hard to call. This TCR derives from a man between 18 and 35 years old in good health. Some clones in this sample may be carry-over from other donors' samples. Sequencing input: naive CD4+ T cells from PBMCs. Subset indicated: CD45RA+ positively selected. CDR3 sequence (DNA): TGTGCCAGCTCACCTTCGGAGGTCGTGAACACTGAAGCTTTCTTT. This encodes CASSPSEVVNTEAFF.